This TCR beta chain was recorded in a study of blood T cell repertoires in COVID-19. Clones were sequenced by immunoSEQ multiplex PCR, and TCRdb holds only the in-frame ones, with some missing. Among about 93,000 clones listed, roughly 90% were seen once. The V end was cut by 4 bases, the J end by 0 bases, with 7 bases between. The CDR3 has 14 residues. CDR1 is LGHDT, CDR2 YNNKEL, per germline (reference sequence). The rearrangement uses TRBV3-1 (or the pseudogene TRBV3-2) and TRBJ1-3, with D unresolved. The TCR comes from a woman at least 80 years old with acute or convalescent COVID-19. The sample comprised peripheral blood. The CDR3 sequence: CASSPSSSGNTIYF. CDR3 sequence (DNA): TGTGCCAGCAGCCCGTCCAGCTCTGGAAACACCATATATTTT.